Below are 6 T cell receptor beta chains sequenced from a single sample in a study of cytomegalovirus exposure and HLA in healthy donors. The PCR contained 60 Vbeta and 13 Jbeta primers. Profiled with immunoSEQ multiplex PCR; TCRdb holds only in-frame clones, not every one. In the table there are 90,000 to 150,000 clones, around three quarters of which are singletons. The sample consisted of PBMCs. The receptors originated from a man aged 35 to 55 in good health and CMV-seropositive.

V gene TRBV7-9 combines with J gene TRBJ1-6; 10 bases fit TRBD1. The V gene's germline CDR1 is SEHNR and CDR2 FQNEAQ (reference sequence). V trimming: 8 bases; J trimming: 11 bases; junction bases outside the gene matches: 9. This CDR3 has 14 residues. The CDR3 DNA is TGTGCCAGCCGCGGACAGGGGGATGGTCCACCCCTCCACTTT. Translation gives CASRGQGDGPPLHF.

The V and J genes are TRBV15 and TRBJ1-6; D uncertain. Deletions cut 5 bases from V and 11 bases from J, with 22 bases between. This CDR3 spans 16 amino acids. Looked up from germline, CDR1 is LNHNV and CDR2 is YYDKDF (reference sequence). Here the CDR3 reads CATSDPRGQRAPPLHF. In DNA form, the CDR3 reads TGTGCCACCAGCGACCCCCGCGGTCAGCGGGCCCCACCCCTCCACTTT. Drawing the rest from reference TRBV15 and TRBJ1-6, the complete variable domain is DAMVIQNPRYQVTQFGKPVTLSCSQTLNHNVMYWYQQKSSQAPKLLFHYYDKDFNNEADTPDNFQSRRPNTSFCFLDIRSPGLGDTAMYLCATSDPRGQRAPPLHFGNGTRLTVT.

This chain joins TRBV6-6 and TRBJ2-7; possible D gene TRBD1, 5 bases. Germline V gene data show CDR1 as MNHNY and CDR2 as SVGAGI (reference sequence). Deletions cut 5 bases from V and 0 bases from J, with 11 bases between. CDR3 length: 14 residues. For the CDR3, the DNA is TGTGCCAGCAGTCCACAGGAAAGCTCCTACGAGCAGTACTTC. This codes for CASSPQESSYEQYF.

The CDR3 sequence: CASSPRPLLNTGELFF. The CDR3 DNA reads as TGTGCCAGCTCACCACGCCCCCTACTGAACACCGGGGAGCTGTTTTTT. The rearrangement joins TRBV18 to TRBJ2-2; D is ambiguous. This CDR3 is 16 amino acids long. The germline CDR1 and CDR2 sequences are KGHSH and LQKENI. The V and J ends lost 1 base and 1 base respectively, with 10 bases between them.

This chain links TRBV11-2 with TRBJ2-1, with TRBD1 as a possible D gene (6 bases). The germline V gene encodes CDR1 SGHAT and CDR2 FQNNGV. The germline V and J ends were trimmed by 6 bases and 8 bases, with 14 bases remaining between them. The CDR3 length is 13 residues. CDR3 residues: CASRRGSSDEQFF. The CDR3 DNA reads as TGTGCCAGCAGAAGGGGGTCCAGCGATGAGCAGTTCTTC.

V usage is TRBV5-5 and J usage is TRBJ1-1; unclear D gene. CDR1 SGHKS and CDR2 YYEKEE come from the germline V gene (reference sequence). The CDR3 spans 12 residues. The V gene lost 2 bases and the J gene lost 10 bases, with 12 bases spanning the gap. DNA of the CDR3: TGTGCCAGCAGCTTCCGGAGGGTTGGAGCTTTCTTT. It translates to CASSFRRVGAFF.